This T cell receptor beta chain was observed in a study of radiation and T cells in renal cell carcinoma. Study summary: Nephrectomy followed 15 Gy stereotactic body radiation by 4 weeks.

This CDR3 contains 15 residues. Trimming removed 0 bases at V and 1 base at J, with 8 bases between. Germline V lookup: CDR1 LNHDA, CDR2 SQIVND (reference sequence). Noted time point: baseline pretreatment blood. Treatment in this sample: 15 Gy SBRT to primary tumor, nephrectomy 4 weeks later. Using immunoSEQ multiplex PCR, the repertoire was profiled, and TCRdb retains in-frame clones only, with some absent. The sample includes some 150,000 clones, roughly 80% seen only once; the top ten take approximately 22%. This sequence joins TRBV19 and TRBJ2-3; D might be TRBD2 (5 bases). This TCR was sampled from a woman aged 45 to 65 with renal cell carcinoma. Sample: blood, taken from a patient whose treatment included radiotherapy and nephrectomy. The CDR3 loop is CASSIDPGGTDTQYF. DNA of the CDR3: TGTGCCAGTAGTATAGATCCCGGGGGCACAGATACGCAGTATTTT.